The rows below give T cell receptor beta chains drawn from one sample of a study of identical twins. TCRdb itself ran the 5' RACE reads through MiXCR, one entry per CDR3 protein. Among approximately 260,000 distinct CDR3 sequences listed, about 8% were seen once. The same data also contributed to another study, on yellow fever vaccine responses in identical twins.

The material sequenced was CD8+ T cells sorted from blood. Receptors were obtained from a woman between 18 and 29 years old in good health. Each CDR3 is given with its conserved first and last residue. Each record gives: clone size, V gene, CDR3 protein. Where a row states a size, it is once, few, many or the class of an expanded clone; other rows omit it.

-,TRBV7-9,CASSLDGSINEQFF
many,TRBV29-1,CSVTGTSDNEQFF
many,TRBV10-3,CAISESRGQTYEQYF
few,TRBV20-1,CSARDHSGTSPYEQYF
many,TRBV5-1,CASSIWTSGGRSYEQYF
-,TRBV6-1,CASTAPGNEQFF
-,TRBV12-3/TRBV12-4,CASSLALGSGFNEQFF
-,TRBV11-1,CASSLPNTDTQYF
-,TRBV6-2/TRBV6-3,CASSYEYGAGLVNSEAFF
-,TRBV27,CASSLLGPLYEQYF
-,TRBV6-2/TRBV6-3,CASSYSAALGRGYNEQFF
few,TRBV5-5,CASSFAAGPHPSYEQYF
many,TRBV7-2,CASSPRVLEQYF
few,TRBV4-3,CVSSQGLHNNGEQYF
few,TRBV30,CAWSTGQGIGEQFF
many,TRBV27,CASSSLMNTEAFF
-,TRBV7-6,CASSALAGGSLYEQYF
-,TRBV5-6,CASTLGLAGRMGEQYF
many,TRBV4-3,CASSQEREFRYEQYF
-,TRBV20-1,CSAREIAGLYNEQFF
many,TRBV6-5,CASSYSAGDNSPLHF
many,TRBV12-3/TRBV12-4,CASSFAASNQPQHF
few,TRBV15,CATRTGDSENTQYF
few,TRBV7-9,CASSLVSMNTEAFF
few,TRBV4-3,CASSQDWGTPSYEQYF
few,TRBV11-2,CASSPRHIGERDTQYF
few,TRBV12-3/TRBV12-4,CASSFVNTEAFF
-,TRBV16,CASSHEPGNTGELFF
many,TRBV10-3,CAISERVDSYEQYF
-,TRBV27,CATLGQSNTEAFF
few,TRBV14,CASSPRHDLTGELFF
few,TRBV6-6,CASSPDWNEKLFF
many,TRBV29-1,CSVGPEGGGGETQYF
few,TRBV3-1,CASSQVLRESNYGYTF
many,TRBV20-1,CSARPIAGDSDEQYF
-,TRBV10-2,CASKAGGRSNEQYF
many,TRBV29-1,CSVEDFGRNNEQFF
-,TRBV5-1,CASRVSDEQFF
-,TRBV7-8,CASSPGTSDGNEQFF
few,TRBV6-1,CASSEGLNTGELFF
many,TRBV12-3/TRBV12-4,CASSLAPTGFGELFF
few,TRBV12-3/TRBV12-4,CASSLATEPNYGYTF
-,TRBV12-3/TRBV12-4,CASSPSALNTGELFF
many,TRBV5-1,CASSLGGALTDTQYF
-,TRBV5-5,CASSPGADTAYEQYF
-,TRBV5-1,CASSLAQPQHF
few,TRBV24-1,CATSARDRVSSTGELFF
-,TRBV11-2,CASSLDLQIEQYF
few,TRBV7-9,CASSLALRETQYF
-,TRBV7-9,CASSLMRGRAQEETQYF
many,TRBV6-4,CASSDGPSDTQYF
-,TRBV2,CASRAGGGLSYEQYF
-,TRBV28,CASSPAIAGGDNEQFF
-,TRBV20-1,CSADEPGGYEQYF
few,TRBV5-1,CASSLGPGLAEITDTQYF
-,TRBV5-1,CASSLWASGGPKFF
few,TRBV9,CASSVAPGEAYGYTF
few,TRBV7-6,CASSWTGGGELFF
few,TRBV12-3/TRBV12-4,CASSLGGDPGVYGYTF
-,TRBV5-4,CASSKTEYNEQFF